The T cell receptor beta chain described here comes from a study of regulatory T cells in long-lasting Graves disease. Details on this clonotype: Its antigen is still unknown. A much larger clone lies one base from this, so it may be a read error.

Time point of the sample: persistent/refractory GD, antithyroid drugs over 5 years with positive TRAb. Scientists built the TCR library using RNA that was extracted from PBMCs. In this cohort, patients came from an endocrinology department located in Xi'an, China. Arm-PCR with iRepertoire HTBI primers amplified the CDR3 regions for these TCR beta libraries. TCRdb called the multiplex PCR reads again in MiXCR, with one record for every CDR3 protein. Among a few hundred thousand distinct CDR3 sequences listed, 20% to 25% were seen once. This CDR3 is 11 amino acids long. Germline-derived CDR1 and CDR2 are SNHLY and FYNNEI. Findings and limits, study-wide: TRBV28, TRBJ1-2 and TRBJ2-5 were segments that persistent disease favored. Tissue studied was limited to peripheral blood, excluding thyroid tissue. Limited samples may have lowered accuracy.

The V gene is TRBV2, the J gene TRBJ1-2, with D unresolved. This clonotype originated in a female donor with Graves disease. The source was peripheral blood mononuclear cells (PBMCs), collected when the disease was refractory, from a patient treated with antithyroid drugs. CDR3 region: CAWAEERGYTF. The CDR3, as DNA: TGTGCATGGGCTGAAGAGAGGGGCTACACCTTC.